The rows below give T cell receptor beta chains drawn from one sample of a study of PD-L1 blockade in urothelial cancer. The method was immunoSEQ multiplex PCR; TCRdb's version includes in-frame clones alone and lacks a portion of them. The table shows 100,000 or so clones, with around 93% occurring only once. The specimen comprised PBMCs, sampled around atezolizumab (anti-PD-L1) treatment. The receptors shown here come from an elderly woman with urothelial cancer. CDR3s include the opening cysteine and the closing phenylalanine or tryptophan.

>TRBV5-4
CASGPGRLAGGEQYF
>TRBV27
CASSLRLTYEQYF
>TRBV6-1
CASSDRGRADTQYF
>TRBV4-1
CASSPPARPYGYTF
>TRBV5-8
CASSSGLPTAKNEQFF
>TRBV28
CASSLVSSGAYYEQYF
>TRBV15
CATSRSLDRMNTEAFF
>TRBV2
CASSGTSRNEQFF
>TRBV7-7
CASSASGTSGGQETQYF
>TRBV7-9
CASSHRDRDQPQHF
>TRBV5-1
CASSSGGASLSNEKLFF
>TRBV28
CASSTSAYNEQFF
>TRBV7-7
CASSLELGTETQYF
>TRBV7-8
CASSLRGGVTEAFF
>TRBV19
CASSIDGQGSYNEQFF
>TRBV19
CASSRTGAYEQYF
>TRBV10-3
CATQMRGRETQYF
>TRBV2
CASRGTFQETQYF
>TRBV7-7
CASSLGSGIFTGELFF
>TRBV15
CATSRDPPSGSFSYNEQFF
>TRBV19
CASNKRDGDRGHGYTF
>TRBV30
CAFSTGSTNTGELFF
>TRBV2
CASSTAGSSYEQYF
>TRBV6-1
CASREEVVNTGELFF
>TRBV28
CASSLLSRSGGFNEQFF
>TRBV11-2
CASSPISGTYNEQFF
>TRBV6-6
CASSYVGLAGEQYF
>TRBV5-4
CASSFRVDTEAFF
>TRBV23-1
CASSLGPDKPYTSGNTIYF
>TRBV19
CASSSEESTNEKLFF
>TRBV7-3
CASSATGLAGGEQFF
>TRBV9
CASSVGPTGSGDGYTF
>TRBV9
CASSGGGFGTGELFF
>TRBV9
CASSASPGQGVSEQFF
>TRBV9
CASSFRTGGSGNTIYF
>TRBV11-3
CASSLGQGNTNTEAFF
>TRBV28
CASVPRGAEAFF
>TRBV5-1
CASSLGVTSANTGELFF
>TRBV7-2
CASSGNTGTYGYTF
>TRBV10-3
CAIRRQGGETEAFF
>TRBV28
CACERTGGIGEQYF
>TRBV11-2
CASTQGGGRAYEQYF
>TRBV7-9
CASSLDITDTQYF
>TRBV30
CAWTKGDYYGYTF